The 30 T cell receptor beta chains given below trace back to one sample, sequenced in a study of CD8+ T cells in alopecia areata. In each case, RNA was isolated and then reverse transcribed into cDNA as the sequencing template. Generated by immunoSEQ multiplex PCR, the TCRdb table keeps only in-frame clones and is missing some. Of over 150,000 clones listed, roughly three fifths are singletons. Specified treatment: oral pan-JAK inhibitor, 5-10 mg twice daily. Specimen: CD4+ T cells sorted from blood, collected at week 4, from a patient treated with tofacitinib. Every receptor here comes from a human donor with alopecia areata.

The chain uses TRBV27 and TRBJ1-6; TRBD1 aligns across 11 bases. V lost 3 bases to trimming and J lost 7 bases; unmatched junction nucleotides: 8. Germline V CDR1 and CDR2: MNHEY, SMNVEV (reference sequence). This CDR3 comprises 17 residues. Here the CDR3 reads CASSFQGQGALNSPLHF. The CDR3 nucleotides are TGTGCCAGCAGTTTTCAAGGACAGGGGGCCTTGAATTCACCCCTCCACTTT.

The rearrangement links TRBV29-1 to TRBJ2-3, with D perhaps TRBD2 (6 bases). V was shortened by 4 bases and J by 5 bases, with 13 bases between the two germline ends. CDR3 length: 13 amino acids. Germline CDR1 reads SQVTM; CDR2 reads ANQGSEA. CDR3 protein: CSVGGLTLDTQYF. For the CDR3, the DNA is TGCAGCGTTGGGGGACTGACCTTAGATACGCAGTATTTT.

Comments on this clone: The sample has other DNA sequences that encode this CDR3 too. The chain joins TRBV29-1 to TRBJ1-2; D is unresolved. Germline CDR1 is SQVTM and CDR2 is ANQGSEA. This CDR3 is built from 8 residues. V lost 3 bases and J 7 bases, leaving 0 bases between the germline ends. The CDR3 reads CSVDGYTF. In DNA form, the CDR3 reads TGCAGCGTTGATGGCTACACCTTC.

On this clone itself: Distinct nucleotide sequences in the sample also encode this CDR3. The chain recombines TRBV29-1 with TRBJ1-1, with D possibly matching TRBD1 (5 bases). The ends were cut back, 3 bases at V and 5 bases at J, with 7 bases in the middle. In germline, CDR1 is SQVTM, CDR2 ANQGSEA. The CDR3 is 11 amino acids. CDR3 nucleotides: TGCAGCGTTGAGGGGGGGACTGAAGCTTTCTTT. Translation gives CSVEGGTEAFF.

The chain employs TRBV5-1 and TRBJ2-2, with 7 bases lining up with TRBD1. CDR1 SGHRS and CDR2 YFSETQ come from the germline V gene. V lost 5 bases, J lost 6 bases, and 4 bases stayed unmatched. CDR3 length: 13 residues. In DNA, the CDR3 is TGCGCCAGCAGAACAGGGGTGGCCGGGGAGCTGTTTTTT. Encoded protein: CASRTGVAGELFF.

This chain's CDR3 is CASSLRTNTGELFF. For the CDR3, the DNA is TGTGCCAGCAGCCTCCGAACGAACACCGGGGAGCTGTTTTTT. The chain links TRBV9 to TRBJ2-2; D remains unclear. The CDR3 runs 14 residues. The V end lost 4 bases, the J end lost 0 bases, and 7 bases lay between the germline ends. Germline V lookup: CDR1 SGDLS, CDR2 YYNGEE.

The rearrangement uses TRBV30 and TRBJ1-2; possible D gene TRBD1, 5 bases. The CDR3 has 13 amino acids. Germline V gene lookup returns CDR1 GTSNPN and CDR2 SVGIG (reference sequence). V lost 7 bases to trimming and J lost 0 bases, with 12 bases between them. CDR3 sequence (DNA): TGTGCCTTATCGGGGGGACCTAACTATGGCTACACCTTC. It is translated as CALSGGPNYGYTF. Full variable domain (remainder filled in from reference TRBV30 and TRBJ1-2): SQTIHQWPATLVQPVGSPLSLECTVEGTSNPNLYWYRQAAGRGLQLLFYSVGIGQISSEVPQNLSASRPQDRQFILSSKKLLLSDSGFYLCALSGGPNYGYTFGSGTRLTVV.

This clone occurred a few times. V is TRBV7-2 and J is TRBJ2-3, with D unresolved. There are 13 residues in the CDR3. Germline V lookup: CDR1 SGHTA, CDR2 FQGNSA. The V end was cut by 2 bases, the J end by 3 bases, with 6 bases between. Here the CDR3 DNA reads TGTGCCAGCAGCTTATTCGGGACAGATACGCAGTATTTT. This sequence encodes CASSLFGTDTQYF. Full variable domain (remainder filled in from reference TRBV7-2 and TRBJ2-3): GAGVSQSPSNKVTEKGKDVELRCDPISGHTALYWYRQSLGQGLEFLIYFQGNSAPDKSGLPSDRFSAERTGGSVSTLTIQRTQQEDSAVYLCASSLFGTDTQYFGPGTRLTVL.

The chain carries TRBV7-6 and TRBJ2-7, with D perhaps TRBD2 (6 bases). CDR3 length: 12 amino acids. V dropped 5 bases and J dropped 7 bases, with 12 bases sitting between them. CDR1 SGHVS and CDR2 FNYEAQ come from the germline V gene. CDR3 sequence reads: CASSPGTGEQYF. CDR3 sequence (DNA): TGTGCCAGCAGCCCCGGGACTGGGGAGCAGTACTTC. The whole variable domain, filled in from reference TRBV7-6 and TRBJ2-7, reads GAGVSQSPRYKVTKRGQDVALRCDPISGHVSLYWYRQALGQGPEFLTYFNYEAQQDKSGLPNDRFSAERPEGSISTLTIQRTEQRDSAMYRCASSPGTGEQYFGPGTRLTVT.

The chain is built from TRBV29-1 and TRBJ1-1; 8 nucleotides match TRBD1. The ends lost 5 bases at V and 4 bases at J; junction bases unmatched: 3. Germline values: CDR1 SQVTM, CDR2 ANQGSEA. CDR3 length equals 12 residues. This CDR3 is CSVRQGFTEAFF. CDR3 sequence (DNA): TGCAGCGTTAGACAGGGGTTCACTGAAGCTTTCTTT. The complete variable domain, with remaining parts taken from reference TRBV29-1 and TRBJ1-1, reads SAVISQKPSRDICQRGTSLTIQCQVDSQVTMMFWYRQQPGQSLTLIATANQGSEATYESGFVIDKFPISRPNLTFSTLTVSNMSPEDSSIYLCSVRQGFTEAFFGQGTRLTVV.

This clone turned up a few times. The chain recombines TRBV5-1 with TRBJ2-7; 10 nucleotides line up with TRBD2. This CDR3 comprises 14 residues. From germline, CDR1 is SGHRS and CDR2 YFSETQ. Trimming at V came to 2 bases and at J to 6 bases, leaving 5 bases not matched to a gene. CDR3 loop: CASSFNLAGVEQYF. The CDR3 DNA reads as TGCGCCAGCAGCTTTAACCTAGCGGGGGTCGAGCAGTACTTC.

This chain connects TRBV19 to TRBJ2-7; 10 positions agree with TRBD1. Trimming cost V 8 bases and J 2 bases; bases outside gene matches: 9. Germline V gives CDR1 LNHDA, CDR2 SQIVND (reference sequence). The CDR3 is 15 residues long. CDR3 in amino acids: CASARRDRGPYEQYF. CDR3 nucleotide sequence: TGTGCCAGTGCCCGCCGGGACAGGGGCCCCTACGAGCAGTACTTC. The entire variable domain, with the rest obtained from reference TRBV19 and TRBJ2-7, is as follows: DGGITQSPKYLFRKEGQNVTLSCEQNLNHDAMYWYRQDPGQGLRLIYYSQIVNDFQKGDIAEGYSVSREKKESFPLTVTSAQKNPTAFYLCASARRDRGPYEQYFGPGTRLTVT.

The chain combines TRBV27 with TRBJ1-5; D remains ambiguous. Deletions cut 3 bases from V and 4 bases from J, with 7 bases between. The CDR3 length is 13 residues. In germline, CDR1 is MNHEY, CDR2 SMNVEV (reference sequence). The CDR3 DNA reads TGTGCCAGCAGTTTGTGGGGAAATCAGCCCCAGCATTTT. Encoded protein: CASSLWGNQPQHF.

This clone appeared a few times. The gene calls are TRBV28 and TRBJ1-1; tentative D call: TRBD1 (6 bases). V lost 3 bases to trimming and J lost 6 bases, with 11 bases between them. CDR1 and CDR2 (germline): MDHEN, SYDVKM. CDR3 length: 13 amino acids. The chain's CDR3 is CASSLLQGPEAFF. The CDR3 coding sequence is TGTGCCAGCAGTTTGTTACAGGGCCCTGAAGCTTTCTTT.

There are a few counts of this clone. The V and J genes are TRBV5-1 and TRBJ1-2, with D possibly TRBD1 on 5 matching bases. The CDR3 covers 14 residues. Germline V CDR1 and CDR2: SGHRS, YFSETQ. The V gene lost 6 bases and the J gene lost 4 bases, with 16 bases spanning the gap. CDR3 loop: CASTPQGTVYGYTF. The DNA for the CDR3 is TGCGCCAGCACCCCCCAGGGAACAGTCTATGGCTACACCTTC.

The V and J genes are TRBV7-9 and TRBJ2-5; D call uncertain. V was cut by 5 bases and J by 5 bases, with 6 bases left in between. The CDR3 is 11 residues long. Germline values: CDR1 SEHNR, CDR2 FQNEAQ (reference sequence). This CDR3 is CASSPFETQYF. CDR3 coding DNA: TGTGCCAGCAGCCCCTTTGAGACCCAGTACTTC.

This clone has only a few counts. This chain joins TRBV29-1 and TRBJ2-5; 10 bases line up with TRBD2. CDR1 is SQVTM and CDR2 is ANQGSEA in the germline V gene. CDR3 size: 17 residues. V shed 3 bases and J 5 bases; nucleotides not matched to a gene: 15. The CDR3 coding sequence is TGCAGCGTTGATAGAGGGCTAGCGGGGGACCGGGATGAGACCCAGTACTTC. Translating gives CSVDRGLAGDRDETQYF.

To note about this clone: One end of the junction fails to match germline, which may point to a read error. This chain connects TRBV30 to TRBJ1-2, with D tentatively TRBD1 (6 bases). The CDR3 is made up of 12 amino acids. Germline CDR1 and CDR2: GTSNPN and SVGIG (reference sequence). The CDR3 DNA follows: TGTGCCTGGAGTGAAAGCCAGGGGAGGCCCCACTTC. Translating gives CAWSESQGRPHF.

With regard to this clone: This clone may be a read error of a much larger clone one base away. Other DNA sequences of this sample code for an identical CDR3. CDR3 bases: TGTGCCAGCAGCTTAGGGGGGAACACCGGGGAGCTGTTTTTT. This encodes CASSLGGNTGELFF. The chain links TRBV7-2 to TRBJ2-2; D not certain. The length of the CDR3 is 14 residues. The germline CDR1 and CDR2 sequences are SGHTA and FQGNSA. V shed 1 base and J shed 1 base, with 4 bases lying between them.

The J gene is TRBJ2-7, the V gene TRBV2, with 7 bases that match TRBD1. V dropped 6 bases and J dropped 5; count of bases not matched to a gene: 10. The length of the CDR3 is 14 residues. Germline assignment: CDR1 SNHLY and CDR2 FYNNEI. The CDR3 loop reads CASRETGETHEQYF. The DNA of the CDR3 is TGTGCCAGCAGGGAAACAGGGGAAACCCACGAGCAGTACTTC.

This CDR3 reads CASEDRGLYEQYF. The CDR3, as DNA: TGTGCCAGCGAGGACAGGGGGCTCTACGAGCAGTACTTC. V and J are TRBV5-6 and TRBJ2-7, with 11 positions matching TRBD1. The junction had 3 bases not matched to a gene; V was cut back by 7 bases and J by 3 bases. Germline V gives CDR1 SGHDT, CDR2 YYEEEE. The CDR3 is 13 residues long.

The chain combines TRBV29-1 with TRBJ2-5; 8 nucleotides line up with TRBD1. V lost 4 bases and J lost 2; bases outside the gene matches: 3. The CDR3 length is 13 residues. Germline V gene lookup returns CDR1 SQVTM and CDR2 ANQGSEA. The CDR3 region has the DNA TGCAGCGTTGGAGGACAGGGTCAAGAGACCCAGTACTTC. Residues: CSVGGQGQETQYF.

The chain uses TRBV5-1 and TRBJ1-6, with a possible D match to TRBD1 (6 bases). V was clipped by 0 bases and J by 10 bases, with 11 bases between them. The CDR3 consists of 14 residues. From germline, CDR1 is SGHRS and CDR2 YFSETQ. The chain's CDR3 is CASSLAQGRSPLHF. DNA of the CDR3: TGCGCCAGCAGCTTGGCCCAGGGGCGGTCACCCCTCCACTTT.

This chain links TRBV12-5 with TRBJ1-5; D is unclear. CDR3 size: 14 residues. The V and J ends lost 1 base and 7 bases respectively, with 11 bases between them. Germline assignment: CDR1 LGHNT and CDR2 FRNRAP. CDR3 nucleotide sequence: TGTGCTAGTGGTTTGGGACCAACAGCCCAGCCCCAGCATTTT. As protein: CASGLGPTAQPQHF.

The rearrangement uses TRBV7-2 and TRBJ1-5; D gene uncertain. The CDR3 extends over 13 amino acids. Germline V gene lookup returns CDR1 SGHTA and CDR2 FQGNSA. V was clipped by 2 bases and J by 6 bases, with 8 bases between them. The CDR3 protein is CASSLSRGQPQHF. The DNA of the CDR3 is TGTGCCAGCAGCTTAAGCCGGGGTCAGCCCCAGCATTTT.

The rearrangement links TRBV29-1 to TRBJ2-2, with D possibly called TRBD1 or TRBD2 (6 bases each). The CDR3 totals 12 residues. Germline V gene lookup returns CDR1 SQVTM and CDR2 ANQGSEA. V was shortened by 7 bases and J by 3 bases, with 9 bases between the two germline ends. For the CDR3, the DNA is TGCAGCGGGGGGGCCTACACCGGGGAGCTGTTTTTT. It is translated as CSGGAYTGELFF.

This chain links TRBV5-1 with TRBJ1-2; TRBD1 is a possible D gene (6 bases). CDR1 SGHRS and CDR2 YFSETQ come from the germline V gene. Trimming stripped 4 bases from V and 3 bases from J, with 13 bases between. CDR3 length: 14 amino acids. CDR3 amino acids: CASSTLPGDYGYTF. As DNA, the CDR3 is TGCGCCAGCAGCACCCTTCCAGGGGACTATGGCTACACCTTC. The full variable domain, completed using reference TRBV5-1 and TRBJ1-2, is KAGVTQTPRYLIKTRGQQVTLSCSPISGHRSVSWYQQTPGQGLQFLFEYFSETQRNKGNFPGRFSGRQFSNSRSEMNVSTLELGDSALYLCASSTLPGDYGYTFGSGTRLTVV.

As DNA, the CDR3 is TGCGCCAGCAGCGCCTCTCTAAGGGGGAACACCGGGGAGCTGTTTTTT. It is translated as CASSASLRGNTGELFF. The chain uses TRBV5-1 and TRBJ2-2; TRBD1 is a possible D gene (5 bases). The CDR3 is made up of 16 amino acids. Germline assignment: CDR1 SGHRS and CDR2 YFSETQ. V was trimmed by 4 bases and J by 1 base, leaving 14 bases between them.

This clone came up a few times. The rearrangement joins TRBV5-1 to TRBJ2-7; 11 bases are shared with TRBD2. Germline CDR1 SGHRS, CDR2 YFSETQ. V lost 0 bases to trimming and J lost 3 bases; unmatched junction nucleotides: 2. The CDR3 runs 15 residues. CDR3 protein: CASSLETSGGYEQYF. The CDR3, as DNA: TGCGCCAGCAGCTTGGAAACTAGCGGGGGCTACGAGCAGTACTTC.

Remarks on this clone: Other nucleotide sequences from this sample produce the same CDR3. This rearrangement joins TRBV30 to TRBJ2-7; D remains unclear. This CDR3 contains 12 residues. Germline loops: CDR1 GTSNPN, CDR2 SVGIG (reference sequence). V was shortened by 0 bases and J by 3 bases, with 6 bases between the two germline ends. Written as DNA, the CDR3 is TGTGCCTGGAGTGTAGGTGGCTACGAGCAGTACTTC. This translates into CAWSVGGYEQYF. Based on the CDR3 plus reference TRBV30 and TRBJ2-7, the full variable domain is SQTIHQWPATLVQPVGSPLSLECTVEGTSNPNLYWYRQAAGRGLQLLFYSVGIGQISSEVPQNLSASRPQDRQFILSSKKLLLSDSGFYLCAWSVGGYEQYFGPGTRLTVT.